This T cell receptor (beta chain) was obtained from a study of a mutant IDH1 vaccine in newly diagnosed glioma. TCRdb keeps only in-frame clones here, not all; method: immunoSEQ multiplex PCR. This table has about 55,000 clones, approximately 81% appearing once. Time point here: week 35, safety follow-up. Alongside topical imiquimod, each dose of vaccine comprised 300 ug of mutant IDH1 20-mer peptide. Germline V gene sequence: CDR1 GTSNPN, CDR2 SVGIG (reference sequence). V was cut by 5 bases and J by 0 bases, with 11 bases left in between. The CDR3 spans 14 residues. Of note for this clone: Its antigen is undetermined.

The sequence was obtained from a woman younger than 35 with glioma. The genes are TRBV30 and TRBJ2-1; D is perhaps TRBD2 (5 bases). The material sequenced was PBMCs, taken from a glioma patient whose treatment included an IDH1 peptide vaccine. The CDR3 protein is CAWERRNSYNEQFF. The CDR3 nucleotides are TGTGCCTGGGAGCGGAGGAACTCCTACAATGAGCAGTTCTTC.